Below, one T cell receptor (beta chain) is given with its context. Germline-derived CDR1 and CDR2 are KGHSY and FQNENV. Trimming pared 1 base from V and 0 bases from J, leaving 4 bases between. This CDR3 has 14 amino acids. This sample was taken from a study of T cell changes during pregnancy in multiple sclerosis. Sequencing was performed with immunoSEQ multiplex PCR; in TCRdb, only in-frame clones are kept and a portion is missing. The table has more than 45,000 clones, approximately 92% seen once; the top ten hold 0.91%. The chain joins TRBV16 to TRBJ1-3; D gene ambiguous. The sequencing used CD4+ T cells from peripheral blood mononuclear cells, collected in the second trimester of pregnancy. The sequence was obtained from a female donor in good health, enrolled as a control in a pregnancy study. The CDR3 bases are TGTGCCAGCAGCCAATTAGACTCTGGAAACACCATATATTTT. Protein product: CASSQLDSGNTIYF.